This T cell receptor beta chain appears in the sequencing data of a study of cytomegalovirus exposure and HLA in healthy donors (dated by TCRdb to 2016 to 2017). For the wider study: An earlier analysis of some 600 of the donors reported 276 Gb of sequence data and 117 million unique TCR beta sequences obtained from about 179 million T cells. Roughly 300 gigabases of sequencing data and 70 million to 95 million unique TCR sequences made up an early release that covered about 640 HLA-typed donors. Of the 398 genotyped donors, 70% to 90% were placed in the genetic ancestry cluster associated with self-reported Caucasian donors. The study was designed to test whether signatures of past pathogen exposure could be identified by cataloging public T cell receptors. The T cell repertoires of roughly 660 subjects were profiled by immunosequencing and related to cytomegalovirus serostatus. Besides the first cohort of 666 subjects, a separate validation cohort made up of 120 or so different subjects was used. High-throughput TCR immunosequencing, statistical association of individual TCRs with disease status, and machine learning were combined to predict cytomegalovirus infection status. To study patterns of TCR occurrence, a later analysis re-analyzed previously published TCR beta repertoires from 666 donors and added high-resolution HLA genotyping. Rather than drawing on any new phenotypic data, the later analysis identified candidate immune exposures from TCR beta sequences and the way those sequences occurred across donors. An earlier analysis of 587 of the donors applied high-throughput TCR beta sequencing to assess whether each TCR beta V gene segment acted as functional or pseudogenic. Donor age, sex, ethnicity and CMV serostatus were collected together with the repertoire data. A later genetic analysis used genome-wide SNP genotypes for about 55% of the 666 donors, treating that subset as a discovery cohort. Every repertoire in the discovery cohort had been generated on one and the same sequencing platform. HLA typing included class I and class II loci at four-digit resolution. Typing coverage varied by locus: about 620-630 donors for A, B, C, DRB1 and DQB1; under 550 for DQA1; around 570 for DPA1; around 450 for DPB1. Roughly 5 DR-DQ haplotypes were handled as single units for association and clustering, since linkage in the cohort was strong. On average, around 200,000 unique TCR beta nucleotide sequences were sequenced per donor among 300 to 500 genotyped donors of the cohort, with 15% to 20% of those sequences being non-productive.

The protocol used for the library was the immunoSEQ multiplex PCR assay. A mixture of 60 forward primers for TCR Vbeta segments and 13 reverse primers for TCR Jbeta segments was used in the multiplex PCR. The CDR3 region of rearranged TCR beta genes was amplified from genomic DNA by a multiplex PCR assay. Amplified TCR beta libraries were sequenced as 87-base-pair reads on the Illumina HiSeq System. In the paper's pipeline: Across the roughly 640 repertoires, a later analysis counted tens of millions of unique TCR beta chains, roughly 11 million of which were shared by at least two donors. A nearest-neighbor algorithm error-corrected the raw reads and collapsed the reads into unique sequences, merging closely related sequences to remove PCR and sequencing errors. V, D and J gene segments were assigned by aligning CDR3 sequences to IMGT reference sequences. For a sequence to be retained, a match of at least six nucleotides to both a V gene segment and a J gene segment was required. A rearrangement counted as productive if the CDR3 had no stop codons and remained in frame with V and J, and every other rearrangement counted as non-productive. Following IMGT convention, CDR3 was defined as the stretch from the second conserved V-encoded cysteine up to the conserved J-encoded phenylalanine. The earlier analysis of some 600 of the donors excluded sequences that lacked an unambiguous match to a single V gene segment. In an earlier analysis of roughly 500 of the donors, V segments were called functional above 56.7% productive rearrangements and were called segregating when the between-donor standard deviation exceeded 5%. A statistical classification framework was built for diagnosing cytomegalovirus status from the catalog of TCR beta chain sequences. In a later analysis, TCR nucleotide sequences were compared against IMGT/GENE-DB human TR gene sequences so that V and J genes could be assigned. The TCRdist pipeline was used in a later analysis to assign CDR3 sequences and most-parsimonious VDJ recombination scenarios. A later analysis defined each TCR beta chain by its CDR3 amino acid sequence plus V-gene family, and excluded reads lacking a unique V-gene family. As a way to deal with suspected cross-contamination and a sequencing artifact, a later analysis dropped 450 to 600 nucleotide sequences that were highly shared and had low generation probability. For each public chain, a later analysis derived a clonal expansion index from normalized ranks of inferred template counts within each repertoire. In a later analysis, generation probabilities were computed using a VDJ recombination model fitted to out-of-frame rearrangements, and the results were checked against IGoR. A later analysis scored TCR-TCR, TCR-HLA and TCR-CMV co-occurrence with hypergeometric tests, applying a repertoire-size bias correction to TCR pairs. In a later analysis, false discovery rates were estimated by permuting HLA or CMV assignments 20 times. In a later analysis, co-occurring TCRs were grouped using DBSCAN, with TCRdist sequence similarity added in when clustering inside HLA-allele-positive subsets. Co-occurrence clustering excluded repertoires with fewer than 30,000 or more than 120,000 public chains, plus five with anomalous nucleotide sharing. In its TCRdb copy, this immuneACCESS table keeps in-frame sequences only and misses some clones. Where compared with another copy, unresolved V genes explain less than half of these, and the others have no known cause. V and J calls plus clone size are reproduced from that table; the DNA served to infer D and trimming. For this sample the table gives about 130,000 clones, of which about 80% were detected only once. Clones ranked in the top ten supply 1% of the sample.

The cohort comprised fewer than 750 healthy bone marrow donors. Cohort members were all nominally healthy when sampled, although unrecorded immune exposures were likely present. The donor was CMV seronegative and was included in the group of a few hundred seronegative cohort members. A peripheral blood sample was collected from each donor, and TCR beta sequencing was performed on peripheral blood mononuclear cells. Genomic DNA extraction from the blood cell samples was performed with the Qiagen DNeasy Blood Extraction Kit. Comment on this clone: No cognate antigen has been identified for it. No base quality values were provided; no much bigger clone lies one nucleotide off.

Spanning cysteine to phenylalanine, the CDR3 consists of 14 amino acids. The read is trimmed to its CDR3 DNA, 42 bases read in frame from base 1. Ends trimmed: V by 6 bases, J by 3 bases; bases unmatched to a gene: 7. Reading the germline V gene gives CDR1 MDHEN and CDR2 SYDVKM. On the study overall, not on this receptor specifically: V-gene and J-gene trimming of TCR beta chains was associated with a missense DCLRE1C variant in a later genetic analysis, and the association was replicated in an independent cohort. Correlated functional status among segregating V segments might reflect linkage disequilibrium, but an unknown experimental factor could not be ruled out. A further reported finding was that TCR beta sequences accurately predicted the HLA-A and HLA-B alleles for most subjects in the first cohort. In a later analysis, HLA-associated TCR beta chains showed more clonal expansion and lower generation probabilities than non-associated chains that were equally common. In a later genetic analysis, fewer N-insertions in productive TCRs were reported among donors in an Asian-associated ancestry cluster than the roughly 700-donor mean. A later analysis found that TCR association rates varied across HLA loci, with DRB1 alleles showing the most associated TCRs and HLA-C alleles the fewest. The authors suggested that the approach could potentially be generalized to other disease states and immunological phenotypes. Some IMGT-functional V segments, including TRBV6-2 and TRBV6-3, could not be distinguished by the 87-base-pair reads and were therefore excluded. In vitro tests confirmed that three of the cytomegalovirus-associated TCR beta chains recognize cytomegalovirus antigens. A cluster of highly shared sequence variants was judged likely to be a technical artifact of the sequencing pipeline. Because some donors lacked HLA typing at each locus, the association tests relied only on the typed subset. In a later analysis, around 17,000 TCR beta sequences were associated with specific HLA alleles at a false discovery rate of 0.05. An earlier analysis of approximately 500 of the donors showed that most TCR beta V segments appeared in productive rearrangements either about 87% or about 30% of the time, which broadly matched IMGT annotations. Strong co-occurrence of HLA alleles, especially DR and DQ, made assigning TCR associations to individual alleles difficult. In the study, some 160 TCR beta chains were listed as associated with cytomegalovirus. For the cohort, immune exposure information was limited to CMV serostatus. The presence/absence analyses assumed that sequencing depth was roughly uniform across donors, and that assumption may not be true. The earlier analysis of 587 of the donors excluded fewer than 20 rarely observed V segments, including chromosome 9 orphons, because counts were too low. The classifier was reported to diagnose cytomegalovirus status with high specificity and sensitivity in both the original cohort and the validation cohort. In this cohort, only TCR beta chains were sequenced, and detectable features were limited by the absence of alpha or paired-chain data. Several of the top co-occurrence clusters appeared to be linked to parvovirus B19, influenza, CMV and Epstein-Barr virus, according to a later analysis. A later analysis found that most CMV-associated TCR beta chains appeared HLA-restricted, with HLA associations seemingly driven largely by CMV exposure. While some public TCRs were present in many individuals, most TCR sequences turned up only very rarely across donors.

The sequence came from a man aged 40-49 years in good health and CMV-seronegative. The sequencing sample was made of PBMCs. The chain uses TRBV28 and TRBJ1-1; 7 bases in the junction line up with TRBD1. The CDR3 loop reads CASSPSDRHTEAFF. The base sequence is TGTGCCAGCAGCCCTTCGGACAGGCACACTGAAGCTTTCTTT.